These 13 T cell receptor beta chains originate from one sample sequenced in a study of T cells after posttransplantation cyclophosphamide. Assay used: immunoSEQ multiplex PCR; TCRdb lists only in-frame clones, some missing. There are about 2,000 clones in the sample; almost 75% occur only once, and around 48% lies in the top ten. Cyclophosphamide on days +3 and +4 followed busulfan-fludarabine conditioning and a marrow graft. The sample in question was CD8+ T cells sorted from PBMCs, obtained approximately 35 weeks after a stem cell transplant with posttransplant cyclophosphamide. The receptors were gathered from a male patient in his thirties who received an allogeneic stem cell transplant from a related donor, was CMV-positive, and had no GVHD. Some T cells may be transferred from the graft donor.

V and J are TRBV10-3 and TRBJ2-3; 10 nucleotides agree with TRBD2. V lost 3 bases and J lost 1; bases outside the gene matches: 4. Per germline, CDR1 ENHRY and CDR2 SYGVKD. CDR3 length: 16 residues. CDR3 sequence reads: CAISDVLAGGTDTQYF. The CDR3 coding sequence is TGTGCCATCAGTGACGTTCTAGCGGGGGGCACAGATACGCAGTATTTT.

CDR3 sequence: CASSGELTSALPDTQYF. The CDR3 DNA reads as TGTGCCAGCAGCGGGGAGTTAACTAGCGCCCTCCCAGATACGCAGTATTTT. The chain is built from TRBV5-6 and TRBJ2-3; 7 bases line up with TRBD2. Germline CDR1 is SGHDT and CDR2 is YYEEEE. The CDR3 loop spans 17 amino acids. After removal of 4 bases from V and 4 bases from J, the junction contained 15 bases not matched to a gene.

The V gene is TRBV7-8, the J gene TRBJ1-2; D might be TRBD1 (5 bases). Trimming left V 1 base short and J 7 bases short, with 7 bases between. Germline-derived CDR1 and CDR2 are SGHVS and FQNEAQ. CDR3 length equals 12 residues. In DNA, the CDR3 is TGTGCCAGCAGCTTAGGGGGCGGTGGCTACACCTTC. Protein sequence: CASSLGGGGYTF.

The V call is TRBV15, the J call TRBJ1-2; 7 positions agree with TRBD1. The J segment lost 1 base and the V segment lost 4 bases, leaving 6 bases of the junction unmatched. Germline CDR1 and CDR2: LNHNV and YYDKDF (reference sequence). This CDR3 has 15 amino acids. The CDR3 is CATSKNRGINYGYTF. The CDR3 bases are TGTGCCACCAGCAAGAACAGGGGCATTAACTATGGCTACACCTTC.

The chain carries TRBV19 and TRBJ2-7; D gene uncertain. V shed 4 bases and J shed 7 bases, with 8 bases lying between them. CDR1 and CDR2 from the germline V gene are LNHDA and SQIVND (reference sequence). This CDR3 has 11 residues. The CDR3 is CASSTRQEQYF. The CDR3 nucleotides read TGTGCCAGTAGTACGAGGCAGGAGCAGTACTTC. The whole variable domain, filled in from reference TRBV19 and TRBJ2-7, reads DGGITQSPKYLFRKEGQNVTLSCEQNLNHDAMYWYRQDPGQGLRLIYYSQIVNDFQKGDIAEGYSVSREKKESFPLTVTSAQKNPTAFYLCASSTRQEQYFGPGTRLTVT.

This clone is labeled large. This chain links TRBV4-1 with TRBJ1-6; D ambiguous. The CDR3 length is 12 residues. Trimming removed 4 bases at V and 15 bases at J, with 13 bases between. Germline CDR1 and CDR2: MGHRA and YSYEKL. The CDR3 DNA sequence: TGCGCCAGCAGCCTTAGCTTCGGAATCCTCCACTTT. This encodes CASSLSFGILHF.

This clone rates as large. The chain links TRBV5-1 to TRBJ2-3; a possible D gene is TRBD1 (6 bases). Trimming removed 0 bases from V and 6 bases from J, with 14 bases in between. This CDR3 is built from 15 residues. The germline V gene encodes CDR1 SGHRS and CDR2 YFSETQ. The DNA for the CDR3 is TGCGCCAGCAGCTTGGACAAGACAGGCCCCGATACGCAGTATTTT. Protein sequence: CASSLDKTGPDTQYF.

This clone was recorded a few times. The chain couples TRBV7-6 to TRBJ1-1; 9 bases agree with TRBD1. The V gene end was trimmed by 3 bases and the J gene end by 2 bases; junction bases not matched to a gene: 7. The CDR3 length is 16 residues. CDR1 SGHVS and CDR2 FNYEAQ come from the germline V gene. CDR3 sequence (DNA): TGTGCCAGCAGCTTGGCCGGGACAGGGTTAAACACTGAAGCTTTCTTT. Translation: CASSLAGTGLNTEAFF.

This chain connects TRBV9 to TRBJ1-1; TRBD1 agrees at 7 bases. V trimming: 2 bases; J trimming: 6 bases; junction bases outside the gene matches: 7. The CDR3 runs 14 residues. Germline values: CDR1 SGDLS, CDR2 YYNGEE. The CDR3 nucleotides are TGTGCCAGCAGCGTGCTTCCGGGACAGCCTGAAGCTTTCTTT. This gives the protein CASSVLPGQPEAFF.

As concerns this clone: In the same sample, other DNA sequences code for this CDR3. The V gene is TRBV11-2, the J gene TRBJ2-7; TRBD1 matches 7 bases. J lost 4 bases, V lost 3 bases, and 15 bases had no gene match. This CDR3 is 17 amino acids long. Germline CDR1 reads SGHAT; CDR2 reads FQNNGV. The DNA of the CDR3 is TGTGCCAGCAGCTTTTTTTTCAAGGAGAAGGGGGCATACGAGCAGTACTTC. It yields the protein CASSFFFKEKGAYEQYF. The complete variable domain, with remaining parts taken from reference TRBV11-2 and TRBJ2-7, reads EAGVAQSPRYKIIEKRQSVAFWCNPISGHATLYWYQQILGQGPKLLIQFQNNGVVDDSQLPKDRFSAERLKGVDSTLKIQPAKLEDSAVYLCASSFFFKEKGAYEQYFGPGTRLTVT.

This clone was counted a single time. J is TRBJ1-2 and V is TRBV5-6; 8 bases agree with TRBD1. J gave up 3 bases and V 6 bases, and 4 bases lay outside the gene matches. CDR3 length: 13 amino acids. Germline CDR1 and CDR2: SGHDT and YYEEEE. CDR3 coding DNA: TGTGCCAGCACCTCACAGGGGGACTATGGCTACACCTTC. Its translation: CASTSQGDYGYTF.

CDR3 residues: CATTGRGQSQETQYF. The CDR3, as DNA: TGTGCCACCACCGGACGGGGACAGAGTCAAGAGACCCAGTACTTC. V is TRBV15 and J is TRBJ2-5, with 7 nucleotides matching TRBD1. V gave up 7 bases and J gave up 2 bases; unmatched junction bases: 10. The CDR3 loop spans 15 amino acids. Germline CDR1 and CDR2: LNHNV and YYDKDF (reference sequence).

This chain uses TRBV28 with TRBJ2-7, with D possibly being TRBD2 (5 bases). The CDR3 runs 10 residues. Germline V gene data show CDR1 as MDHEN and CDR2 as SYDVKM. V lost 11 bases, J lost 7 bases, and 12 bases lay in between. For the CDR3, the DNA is TGTGCCCTCCTAACGGGAGAGCAGTACTTC. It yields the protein CALLTGEQYF.